This record concerns one T cell receptor beta chain sequence. Its antigen is not identified. This CDR3 comprises 16 residues. J was trimmed by 4 bases and V by 3 bases; bases with no gene match: 7. The germline CDR1 and CDR2 sequences are SGHRS and YFSETQ. The entry originates in a study of cytomegalovirus exposure and HLA in healthy donors. Turning to the study itself: A prior study identified roughly 110 million unique TCR beta sequences from 200 million or so T cells. Findings of the study overall: At a 0.05 false discovery rate, a later analysis found 18,000 or so TCR beta sequences to be associated with HLA alleles.

PCR primers comprised 60 Vbeta and 13 Jbeta primers. Generated by immunoSEQ multiplex PCR, the TCRdb table keeps only in-frame clones and is missing some. This repertoire shows about 97,000 clones, approximately 89% found once; its top ten account for approximately 4%. This chain uses TRBV5-1 with TRBJ2-2; 9 bases are shared with TRBD2. Sample: PBMCs. The TCR sequence derives from a young man in good health and CMV-seronegative. The CDR3 loop reads CASSSSGGSPTGELFF. The CDR3 region has the DNA TGCGCCAGCAGCTCAAGCGGGGGGTCACCCACCGGGGAGCTGTTTTTT.